Listed below are T cell receptor beta chains from one sample, sequenced in a study of blood T cell repertoires in COVID-19. Using immunoSEQ multiplex PCR, the repertoire was profiled, and TCRdb retains in-frame clones only, with some absent. Altogether about 250,000 clones are present, just over 85% being singletons, with the ten largest covering less than 2%. Specimen: PBMCs or T cells enriched from blood (not recorded which). The receptors here all came from a man aged 35 to 55 who had recovered from COVID-19. The CDR3 runs from the conserved cysteine through the conserved F or W. D genes are given only for firm matches. Size is stated for part of the rows, as once, few or many counts, or as a class when the clone is expanded.

j_call: TRBJ1-3; v_call: TRBV5-4; clone_size: NA; d_call: NA; cdr3_aa: CASSYQNRVYSGNTIYF; cdr3_nt: TGTGCCAGCAGCTACCAGAACAGGGTCTACTCTGGAAACACCATATATTTT
j_call: TRBJ2-7; v_call: TRBV27; clone_size: NA; d_call: TRBD2; cdr3_aa: CASSLGPTSGGGYEQYF; cdr3_nt: TGTGCCAGCAGTTTAGGCCCGACTAGCGGGGGTGGATACGAGCAGTACTTC
j_call: TRBJ2-1; v_call: TRBV27; clone_size: NA; d_call: TRBD2; cdr3_aa: CASSLIKTSGVYEQFF; cdr3_nt: TGTGCCAGCAGCCTTATTAAGACTAGCGGGGTCTATGAGCAGTTCTTC
j_call: TRBJ2-3; v_call: TRBV24-1; clone_size: NA; d_call: TRBD1; cdr3_aa: CATSDWTGGGSDTQYF; cdr3_nt: TGTGCCACCAGTGATTGGACAGGGGGAGGGTCAGATACGCAGTATTTT
j_call: TRBJ2-7; v_call: TRBV29-1; clone_size: NA; d_call: TRBD1; cdr3_aa: CSVERGAGGAHEQYF; cdr3_nt: TGCAGCGTTGAAAGGGGGGCAGGGGGCGCCCACGAGCAGTACTTC
j_call: TRBJ2-1; v_call: TRBV30; clone_size: NA; d_call: TRBD2; cdr3_aa: CAWRDGTYGQGAGGPNEQFF; cdr3_nt: TGTGCCTGGAGGGACGGGACCTACGGACAGGGAGCGGGAGGGCCCAATGAGCAGTTCTTC
j_call: TRBJ2-1; v_call: TRBV11-2; clone_size: NA; d_call: TRBD2; cdr3_aa: CASSPLAGEGNEQFF; cdr3_nt: TGTGCCAGCAGCCCGTTAGCGGGAGAGGGGAATGAGCAGTTCTTC
j_call: TRBJ1-5; v_call: TRBV4-2; clone_size: NA; d_call: TRBD1; cdr3_aa: CASSQDRDRGHQPQHF; cdr3_nt: TGTGCCAGCAGCCAAGATAGGGACAGGGGGCATCAGCCCCAGCATTTT
j_call: TRBJ2-7; v_call: TRBV3-1/TRBV3-2; clone_size: NA; d_call: NA; cdr3_aa: CASSQIAPYEQYF; cdr3_nt: TGTGCCAGCAGCCAAATTGCGCCATACGAGCAGTACTTC
j_call: TRBJ2-1; v_call: TRBV7-9; clone_size: NA; d_call: NA; cdr3_aa: CASPSDEQFF; cdr3_nt: TGTGCCAGCCCTAGCGATGAGCAGTTCTTC
j_call: TRBJ2-5; v_call: TRBV18; clone_size: NA; d_call: NA; cdr3_aa: CASATDRKETQYF; cdr3_nt: TGTGCCAGCGCTACGGACAGAAAAGAGACCCAGTACTTC
j_call: TRBJ2-1; v_call: TRBV9; clone_size: NA; d_call: NA; cdr3_aa: CASSGQGAEQFF; cdr3_nt: TGTGCCAGCAGCGGTCAGGGCGCTGAGCAGTTCTTC
j_call: TRBJ1-4; v_call: TRBV27; clone_size: once; d_call: TRBD1; cdr3_aa: CASSTPGQGNEKLFF; cdr3_nt: TGTGCCAGCAGTACCCCGGGACAGGGAAATGAAAAACTGTTTTTT
j_call: TRBJ2-1; v_call: TRBV7-9; clone_size: NA; d_call: TRBD2; cdr3_aa: CASSLTSGSGSYNEQFF; cdr3_nt: TGTGCCAGCAGCTTAACTAGCGGGAGTGGATCCTACAATGAGCAGTTCTTC
j_call: TRBJ1-1; v_call: TRBV9; clone_size: NA; d_call: NA; cdr3_aa: CASSVMTAGTEAFF; cdr3_nt: TGTGCCAGCAGCGTAATGACAGCGGGCACTGAAGCTTTCTTT
j_call: TRBJ1-2; v_call: TRBV24-1; clone_size: NA; d_call: TRBD1; cdr3_aa: CATSRQGYGYTF; cdr3_nt: TGTGCCACCAGTCGACAGGGGTATGGCTACACCTTC
j_call: TRBJ1-2; v_call: TRBV4-3; clone_size: NA; d_call: NA; cdr3_aa: CASSQFLGQEEGYTF; cdr3_nt: TGCGCCAGCAGCCAATTCTTGGGCCAGGAGGAGGGCTACACCTTC
j_call: TRBJ1-1; v_call: TRBV3-1/TRBV3-2; clone_size: NA; d_call: TRBD1; cdr3_aa: CASSQVQGDTEAFF; cdr3_nt: TGTGCCAGCAGCCAAGTTCAGGGGGACACTGAAGCTTTCTTT
j_call: TRBJ2-1; v_call: TRBV5-1; clone_size: NA; d_call: NA; cdr3_aa: CASSTAAPTPEQFF; cdr3_nt: TGCGCCAGCAGTACGGCGGCTCCCACCCCCGAGCAGTTCTTC
j_call: TRBJ2-5; v_call: TRBV5-1; clone_size: NA; d_call: TRBD1; cdr3_aa: CASRNTGGQETQYF; cdr3_nt: TGCGCCAGCAGGAACACAGGGGGGCAAGAGACCCAGTACTTC
j_call: TRBJ1-1; v_call: TRBV5-1; clone_size: few; d_call: TRBD1; cdr3_aa: CASSSTGTVGGEAFF; cdr3_nt: TGCGCCAGCAGCTCAACAGGGACAGTTGGGGGTGAAGCTTTCTTT
j_call: TRBJ1-1; v_call: TRBV18; clone_size: few; d_call: NA; cdr3_aa: CASSPRDGELTEAFF; cdr3_nt: TGTGCCAGCTCACCGAGGGATGGTGAATTGACTGAAGCTTTCTTT
j_call: TRBJ1-2; v_call: TRBV5-1; clone_size: NA; d_call: NA; cdr3_aa: CASARGFVDYGYTF; cdr3_nt: TGCGCCAGCGCGAGGGGGTTCGTGGACTATGGCTACACCTTC
j_call: TRBJ1-2; v_call: TRBV2; clone_size: NA; d_call: TRBD1; cdr3_aa: CASREGQGYGYTF; cdr3_nt: TGTGCCAGCAGGGAGGGACAGGGCTATGGCTACACCTTC
j_call: TRBJ1-6; v_call: TRBV25-1; clone_size: NA; d_call: TRBD1; cdr3_aa: CASRPRDSLYNSPLHF; cdr3_nt: TGTGCCAGCAGGCCCAGGGACAGTCTTTATAATTCACCCCTCCACTTT
j_call: TRBJ1-6; v_call: TRBV7-2; clone_size: NA; d_call: NA; cdr3_aa: CASSAQSSYNSPLHF; cdr3_nt: TGTGCCAGCAGTGCACAGAGCTCCTATAATTCACCCCTCCACTTT
j_call: TRBJ2-5; v_call: TRBV5-1; clone_size: NA; d_call: TRBD1; cdr3_aa: CASSRGGQGNQETQYF; cdr3_nt: TGCGCCAGCAGCCGGGGAGGACAGGGTAACCAAGAGACCCAGTACTTC
j_call: TRBJ2-1; v_call: TRBV28; clone_size: NA; d_call: TRBD2; cdr3_aa: CASSPWVAGNSYNEQFF; cdr3_nt: TGTGCCAGCAGCCCTTGGGTAGCGGGGAACTCCTACAATGAGCAGTTCTTC
j_call: TRBJ2-1; v_call: TRBV7-6; clone_size: NA; d_call: TRBD2; cdr3_aa: CASSRSGTSGARYNEQFF; cdr3_nt: TGTGCCAGCAGCCGGAGTGGGACTAGCGGGGCTAGGTACAATGAGCAGTTCTTC
j_call: TRBJ2-1; v_call: TRBV19; clone_size: once; d_call: TRBD2; cdr3_aa: CASSLLAGGHTVNNEQFF; cdr3_nt: TGTGCCAGTAGTTTACTAGCGGGAGGCCACACTGTTAATAATGAGCAGTTCTTC
j_call: TRBJ1-1; v_call: TRBV6-5; clone_size: once; d_call: NA; cdr3_aa: CASRLQTLNTEAFF; cdr3_nt: TGTGCCAGCAGATTACAAACGCTGAACACTGAAGCTTTCTTT
j_call: TRBJ1-6; v_call: TRBV7-9; clone_size: NA; d_call: NA; cdr3_aa: CASSLGQNNSPLHF; cdr3_nt: TGTGCCAGCAGCTTAGGCCAGAATAATTCACCCCTCCACTTT
j_call: TRBJ1-4; v_call: TRBV6-5; clone_size: NA; d_call: NA; cdr3_aa: CASSSLGGDWVEKLFF; cdr3_nt: TGTGCCAGCAGTTCTCTGGGGGGGGACTGGGTTGAAAAACTGTTTTTT
j_call: TRBJ1-4; v_call: TRBV7-2; clone_size: NA; d_call: NA; cdr3_aa: CASSLSGSGNEKLFF; cdr3_nt: TGTGCCAGCAGCTTATCGGGCAGCGGGAATGAAAAACTGTTTTTT
j_call: TRBJ2-2; v_call: TRBV9; clone_size: NA; d_call: NA; cdr3_aa: CASSVWEQVGAGELFF; cdr3_nt: TGTGCCAGCAGCGTATGGGAACAGGTCGGCGCCGGGGAGCTGTTTTTT
j_call: TRBJ1-1; v_call: TRBV5-1; clone_size: once; d_call: TRBD1; cdr3_aa: CASSVVYRGRFTEAFF; cdr3_nt: TGCGCCAGCAGCGTAGTTTACAGGGGGCGTTTCACTGAAGCTTTCTTT
j_call: TRBJ1-5; v_call: TRBV6-8; clone_size: NA; d_call: NA; cdr3_aa: CASSQVKYKGNQPQHF; cdr3_nt: TGTGCCAGCAGTCAGGTAAAGTACAAGGGCAATCAGCCCCAGCATTTT
j_call: TRBJ2-7; v_call: TRBV6-5; clone_size: NA; d_call: NA; cdr3_aa: CASSYRVTYEQYF; cdr3_nt: TGTGCCAGCAGTTACCGGGTTACCTACGAGCAGTACTTC
j_call: TRBJ2-7; v_call: TRBV27; clone_size: NA; d_call: NA; cdr3_aa: CASSFWGGGKYEQYF; cdr3_nt: TGTGCCAGCAGTTTCTGGGGCGGGGGCAAATACGAGCAGTACTTC